This record looks at one T cell receptor beta chain sequence and its context. The J segment lost 6 bases and the V segment lost 0 bases, leaving 12 bases of the junction unmatched. Per the germline V gene, CDR1 is SGHRS and CDR2 is YFSETQ. The CDR3 is 17 amino acids. This sample is part of a study of blood T cell repertoires in COVID-19. Overall study: Both acute and convalescent COVID-19 samples were obtained from the United States, Italy and Spain.

TCRdb keeps only in-frame clones here, not all; method: immunoSEQ multiplex PCR. The top ten clones hold more than 15% of a sample with some 69,000 clones, 79% of them seen once. The sequence came from a man aged 55-75 years with acute or convalescent COVID-19. Sequenced sample: peripheral blood. The chain carries TRBV5-1 and TRBJ2-7, with 10 bases identical to TRBD2. CDR3 sequence: CASSLGFRLAGAFEQYF. The CDR3 DNA reads TGCGCCAGCAGCTTGGGTTTTCGGCTAGCGGGGGCTTTCGAGCAGTACTTC.